This T cell receptor beta chain comes out of a study of Ad26.COV2.S vaccination and SARS-CoV-2 variants. Study-level information: Donor was one of the participants in the Ad26.COV2.S arm of the COV1001 trial.

The assay was immunoSEQ multiplex PCR, and TCRdb's table has in-frame clones only and misses some. Of approximately 410,000 clones in the sample, around nine tenths are singletons; the top ten hold roughly 4%. CDR1 is SQVTM, CDR2 ANQGSEA, per germline. Trimming cost V 1 base and J 5 bases, with 9 bases left between them. There are 12 residues in the CDR3. A word on this clone: Its antigen is as yet unknown.

Study-wide findings and caveats: Vaccine and placebo groups showed comparable non-spike TCR breadth.

Sample treatment: 19 received Ad26.COV2.S at low or high dose, single or two shots; five or six received placebo; per-sample allocation not given. The study sampled participants on day 63 after the first vaccine or placebo injection. Sequencing was performed on peripheral blood, taken in a trial of Ad26.COV2.S vaccine versus placebo. The J gene is TRBJ2-7, the V gene TRBV29-1, with unresolved D. The origin of this receptor is a person aged 18-60 years who received the Ad26.COV2.S COVID-19 vaccine or a placebo. CDR3 bases: TGCAGCGTTGAAGGAAACAGAAACGAGCAGTACTTC. It encodes CSVEGNRNEQYF.